This entry lists 15 T cell receptor beta chains sequenced from one sample in a study of early T cells in non-severe SARS-CoV-2 infection. TCRdb reanalysed the 5' RACE reads using MiXCR and keeps one entry per CDR3 protein. The table includes about 25,000 distinct CDR3 sequences, 4.5% to 7% detected once. The sequenced sample was whole blood. The receptors stem from an adult who was a healthcare worker with PCR-confirmed SARS-CoV-2 infection or an uninfected control (not recorded which).

This clonotype is labeled medium-sized. This chain links TRBV6-2 or TRBV6-3 with TRBJ2-3; D is uncertain. Germline V gene lookup returns CDR1 MNHEY and CDR2 SVGEGT. The germline V and J ends were trimmed by 0 bases and 5 bases, with 12 bases remaining between them. The CDR3 has 15 residues. CDR3 amino acids: CASSYSDGYRDTQYF. The CDR3 DNA sequence: TGTGCCAGCAGTTACTCAGACGGGTATAGAGATACGCAGTATTTT.

In this sample, this clonotype turned up a few times. This chain connects TRBV10-1 to TRBJ2-1, with a tentative D call TRBD2 (6 bases). Germline V gene sequence: CDR1 WNHNN, CDR2 SYGVQD (reference sequence). The ends were cut back, 6 bases at V and 6 bases at J, with 21 bases in the middle. The CDR3 extends over 16 amino acids. The CDR3 sequence is CASSPRLGSGSNEQFF. The DNA of the CDR3 is TGCGCCAGCAGCCCTCGTTTAGGTAGCGGCAGCAATGAGCAGTTCTTC.

The rearrangement joins TRBV7-9 to TRBJ1-3; 7 bases line up with TRBD1. Unmatched junction bases numbered 7, after V lost 2 bases and J lost 3 bases. Germline V lookup: CDR1 SEHNR, CDR2 FQNEAQ (reference sequence). The CDR3 is 16 amino acids. The CDR3 region has the DNA TGTGCCAGCAGCTTACACAAGGGACAGCTTGGAAACACCATATATTTT. Protein product: CASSLHKGQLGNTIYF.

This clonotype was counted ten times or more. The rearrangement uses TRBV6-5 and TRBJ1-1; no clear D gene. The ends were cut back, 6 bases at V and 6 bases at J, with 26 bases in the middle. This CDR3 comprises 17 residues. Germline CDR1 and CDR2: MNHEY and SVGAGI. CDR3 residues: CASRINPGHYLGAEAFF. The CDR3 nucleotides are TGTGCCAGCAGGATTAACCCGGGCCATTACCTTGGGGCTGAAGCTTTCTTT.

A few counts support this clonotype. The chain recombines TRBV3-1 with TRBJ2-1; TRBD2 aligns across 12 bases. J was trimmed by 8 bases and V by 4 bases; bases with no gene match: 9. Germline CDR1 is LGHDT and CDR2 is YNNKEL (reference sequence). This CDR3 spans 16 amino acids. CDR3 in amino acids: CASSPSGGASYYEQFF. As DNA, the CDR3 is TGTGCCAGCAGCCCTAGCGGGGGGGCCAGTTACTATGAGCAGTTCTTC.

This clonotype has a handful of counts. The chain carries TRBV4-2 and TRBJ2-7; D is ambiguous. This CDR3 has 15 amino acids. V dropped 3 bases and J dropped 2 bases, with 14 bases sitting between them. From germline, CDR1 is LGHNA and CDR2 YNFKEQ. CDR3: CASSQNPVPTYEQYF. DNA for the CDR3: TGTGCCAGCAGCCAGAATCCGGTTCCGACCTACGAGCAGTACTTC.

This clonotype was found many times. V gene TRBV19 combines with J gene TRBJ2-2; 7 bases are a match to TRBD2. Germline V lookup: CDR1 LNHDA, CDR2 SQIVND (reference sequence). CDR3 length: 14 amino acids. Trimming cost V 1 base and J 4 bases; bases outside gene matches: 0. The CDR3 sequence: CASSIGEGTGELFF. The CDR3 coding sequence is TGTGCCAGTAGTATAGGGGAGGGCACCGGGGAGCTGTTTTTT.

This clonotype showed up many times. This chain links TRBV7-9 with TRBJ1-1, with D possibly being TRBD1 (5 bases). The CDR3 has 13 amino acids. Per germline, CDR1 SEHNR and CDR2 FQNEAQ (reference sequence). The V end lost 5 bases, the J end lost 6 bases, and 13 bases lay between the germline ends. The CDR3 sequence: CASSLGVLSEAFF. CDR3 bases: TGTGCCAGCAGCCTAGGGGTACTCTCTGAAGCTTTCTTT.

In its sample, this clonotype is medium-sized. J is TRBJ2-7 and V is TRBV6-2 or TRBV6-3; tentative D call: TRBD2 (6 bases). Trimming removed 10 bases at V and 0 bases at J, with 10 bases between. Germline-derived CDR1 and CDR2 are MNHEY and SVGEGT. CDR3 size: 12 residues. This chain's CDR3 is CAIAGISYEQYF. CDR3 bases: TGTGCCATCGCGGGGATCTCCTACGAGCAGTACTTC.

This clonotype was observed a handful of times. V is TRBV5-1 and J is TRBJ2-1, with TRBD1 matching over 7 bases. The CDR3 is 16 residues long. Germline V gene data show CDR1 as SGHRS and CDR2 as YFSETQ. Trimming at V came to 0 bases and at J to 0 bases, leaving 3 bases not matched to a gene. The CDR3 sequence is CASSLGQGNSYNEQFF. As DNA, the CDR3 is TGCGCCAGCAGCTTGGGACAGGGAAACTCCTACAATGAGCAGTTCTTC.

The chain uses TRBV20-1 and TRBJ2-3; 14 nucleotides align to TRBD2. This CDR3 region has 15 residues. CDR1 is DFQATT and CDR2 is SNEGSKA in the germline V gene (reference sequence). V shed 3 bases and J 3 bases; nucleotides not matched to a gene: 2. CDR3 nucleotide sequence: TGCAGTGCTAGTGGGACTAGCGGGGGAACAGATACGCAGTATTTT. Its protein is CSASGTSGGTDTQYF.

The J gene is TRBJ2-2, the V gene TRBV9; 11 bases are a match to TRBD2. The CDR3 runs to 16 residues. The germline V gene encodes CDR1 SGDLS and CDR2 YYNGEE. J was trimmed by 4 bases and V by 0 bases; bases with no gene match: 2. This CDR3 is CASSVGGLAATGELFF. The CDR3 nucleotides are TGTGCCAGCAGCGTAGGGGGACTAGCGGCCACCGGGGAGCTGTTTTTT. Full variable domain (outside the CDR3, taken from reference TRBV9 and TRBJ2-2): DSGVTQTPKHLITATGQRVTLRCSPRSGDLSVYWYQQSLDQGLQFLIQYYNGEERAKGNILERFSAQQFPDLHSELNLSSLELGDSALYFCASSVGGLAATGELFFGEGSRLTVL.

There are a few counts of this clonotype. The chain uses TRBV7-9 and TRBJ2-3, with D uncertain. Germline assignment: CDR1 SEHNR and CDR2 FQNEAQ (reference sequence). The V end lost 5 bases, the J end lost 8 bases, and 11 bases lay between the germline ends. The CDR3 sequence is 12 residues long. CDR3 amino acids: CASSIVVGTQYF. The CDR3 bases are TGTGCCAGCAGCATCGTAGTCGGTACGCAGTATTTT.

The genes are TRBV7-9 and TRBJ2-7; D possibly uses TRBD1 or TRBD2 (5 bases each). V dropped 8 bases and J dropped 7 bases, with 12 bases sitting between them. The length of the CDR3 is 11 residues. Germline V lookup: CDR1 SEHNR, CDR2 FQNEAQ (reference sequence). In DNA form, the CDR3 reads TGTGCCAGCGGGACCCCCCCGGAGCAGTACTTC. Its protein is CASGTPPEQYF. The full variable domain, with the rest looked up from reference TRBV7-9 and TRBJ2-7, is DTGVSQNPRHKITKRGQNVTFRCDPISEHNRLYWYRQTLGQGPEFLTYFQNEAQLEKSRLLSDRFSAERPKGSFSTLEIQRTEQGDSAMYLCASGTPPEQYFGPGTRLTVT.

This chain joins TRBV16 and TRBJ1-6; 7 nucleotides line up with TRBD1. Germline V lookup: CDR1 KGHSY, CDR2 FQNENV. This CDR3 contains 16 residues. Trimming at V came to 4 bases and at J to 6 bases, leaving 9 bases not matched to a gene. CDR3: CASSPIGGSLNSPLHF. The DNA for the CDR3 is TGTGCCAGCAGCCCCATAGGGGGCAGCCTTAATTCACCCCTCCACTTT.